This T cell receptor (beta chain) originates from a study of T cell repertoires in cytomegalovirus infection. In regard to this clonotype: Antigen unknown.

The germline V gene has CDR1 DFQATT and CDR2 SNEGSKA (reference sequence). The CDR3 is 14 residues long. V was pared by 5 bases and J by 9 bases, with 12 bases of the junction left unmatched. TCRdb reprocessed the reads with MiXCR, giving one entry per CDR3 protein. Seen here are a few hundred thousand distinct CDR3 sequences, approximately 22% observed once, and the top ten hold roughly 19%. J is TRBJ2-1 and V is TRBV20-1, with TRBD1 identical over 8 bases. The receptor was derived from a human donor in good health (CMV status not recorded). Some clones in this sample may be carry-over from other donors' samples. This specimen consisted of cultured PBMCs, obtained from culture after CMV antigen stimulation. The CDR3 nucleotides are TGCAGTGCTTCAACAGGGGGGTCGATTATTGAGCAGTTCTTC. Translation gives CSASTGGSIIEQFF.